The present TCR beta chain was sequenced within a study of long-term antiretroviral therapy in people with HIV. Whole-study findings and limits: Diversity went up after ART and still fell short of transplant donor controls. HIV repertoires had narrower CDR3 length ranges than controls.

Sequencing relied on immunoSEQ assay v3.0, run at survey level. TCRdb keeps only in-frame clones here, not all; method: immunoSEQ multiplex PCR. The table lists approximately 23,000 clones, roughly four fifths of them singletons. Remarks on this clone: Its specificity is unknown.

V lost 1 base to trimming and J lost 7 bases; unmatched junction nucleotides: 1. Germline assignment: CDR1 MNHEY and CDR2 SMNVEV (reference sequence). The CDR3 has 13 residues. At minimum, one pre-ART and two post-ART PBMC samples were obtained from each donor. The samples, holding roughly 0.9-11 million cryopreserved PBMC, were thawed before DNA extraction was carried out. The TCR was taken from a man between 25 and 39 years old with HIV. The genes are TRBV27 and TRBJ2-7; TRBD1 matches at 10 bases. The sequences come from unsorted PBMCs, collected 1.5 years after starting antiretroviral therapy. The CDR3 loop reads CASSLLDRGEQYF. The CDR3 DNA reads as TGTGCCAGCAGTTTATTGGACAGGGGGGAGCAGTACTTC.